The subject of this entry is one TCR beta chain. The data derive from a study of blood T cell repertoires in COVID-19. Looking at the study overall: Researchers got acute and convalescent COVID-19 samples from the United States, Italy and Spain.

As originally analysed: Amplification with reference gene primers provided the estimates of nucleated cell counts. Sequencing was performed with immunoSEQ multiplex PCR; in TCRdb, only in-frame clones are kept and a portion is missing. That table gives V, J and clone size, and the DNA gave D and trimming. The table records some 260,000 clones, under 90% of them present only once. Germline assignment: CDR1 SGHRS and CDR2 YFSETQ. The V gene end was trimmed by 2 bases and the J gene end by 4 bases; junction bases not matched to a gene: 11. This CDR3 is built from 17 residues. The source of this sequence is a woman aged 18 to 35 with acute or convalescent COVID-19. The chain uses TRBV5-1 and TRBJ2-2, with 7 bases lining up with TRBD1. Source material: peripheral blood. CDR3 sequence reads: CASSLYGPGTATGELFF. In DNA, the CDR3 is TGCGCCAGCAGCTTATATGGGCCGGGGACAGCCACCGGGGAGCTGTTTTTT. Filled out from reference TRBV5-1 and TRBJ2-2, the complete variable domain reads KAGVTQTPRYLIKTRGQQVTLSCSPISGHRSVSWYQQTPGQGLQFLFEYFSETQRNKGNFPGRFSGRQFSNSRSEMNVSTLELGDSALYLCASSLYGPGTATGELFFGEGSRLTVL.